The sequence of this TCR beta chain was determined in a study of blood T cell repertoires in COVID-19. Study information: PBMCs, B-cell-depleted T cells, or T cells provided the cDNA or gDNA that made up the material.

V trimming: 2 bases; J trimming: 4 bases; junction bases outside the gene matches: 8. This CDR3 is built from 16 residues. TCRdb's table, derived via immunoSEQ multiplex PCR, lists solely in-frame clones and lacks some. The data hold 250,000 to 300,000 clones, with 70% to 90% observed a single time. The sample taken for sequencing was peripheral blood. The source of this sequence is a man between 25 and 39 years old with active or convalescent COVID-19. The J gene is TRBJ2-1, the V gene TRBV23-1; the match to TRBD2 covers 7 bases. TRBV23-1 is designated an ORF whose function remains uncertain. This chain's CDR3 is CASSQPQAGRYNEQFF. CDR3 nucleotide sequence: TGCGCCAGCAGTCAACCACAAGCGGGGCGGTACAATGAGCAGTTCTTC.